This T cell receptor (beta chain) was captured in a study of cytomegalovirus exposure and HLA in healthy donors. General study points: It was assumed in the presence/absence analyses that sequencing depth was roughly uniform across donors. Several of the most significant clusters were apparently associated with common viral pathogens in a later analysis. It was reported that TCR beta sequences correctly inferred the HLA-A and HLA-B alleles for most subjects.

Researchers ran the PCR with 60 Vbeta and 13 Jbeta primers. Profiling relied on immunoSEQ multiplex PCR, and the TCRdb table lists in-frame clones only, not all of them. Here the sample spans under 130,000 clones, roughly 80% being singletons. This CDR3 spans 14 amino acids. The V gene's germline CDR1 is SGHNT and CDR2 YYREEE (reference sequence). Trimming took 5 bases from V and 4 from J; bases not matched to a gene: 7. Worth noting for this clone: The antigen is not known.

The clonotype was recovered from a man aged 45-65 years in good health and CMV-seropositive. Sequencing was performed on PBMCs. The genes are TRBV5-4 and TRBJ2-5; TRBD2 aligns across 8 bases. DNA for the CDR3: TGTGCCAGCAGTCCGAGCGGGAGCCCAGAGACCCAGTACTTC. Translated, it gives CASSPSGSPETQYF. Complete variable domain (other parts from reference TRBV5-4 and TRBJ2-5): ETGVTQSPTHLIKTRGQQVTLRCSSQSGHNTVSWYQQALGQGPQFIFQYYREEENGRGNFPPRFSGLQFPNYSSELNVNALELDDSALYLCASSPSGSPETQYFGPGTRLLVL.